This paragraph covers one T cell receptor (beta chain) sequence. Its binding antigen is unknown. No much larger clonotype is one base removed from it; base qualities were not supplied. The CDR3 starts with the cysteine, ends with the phenylalanine, and has 15 residues. Solely the CDR3 DNA is kept, with 45 bases framed from the first base. The germline V gene provides CDR1 KGHSH and CDR2 LQKENI. The junction shows trimming of 3 bases on V and 3 bases on J, and the gene matches do not reach 6 bases of it. Patients with autoimmune disease history or receiving systemic immunosuppression were excluded from the trial. Peripheral blood for TCR sequencing was collected from all dose cohorts at baseline, on cycle 4 day 1, and on cycle 7 day 1. Samples came from an open-label, multicenter, first-in-human phase I dose-escalation trial of ivuxolimab. Adults with locally advanced or metastatic head and neck squamous cell, hepatocellular, melanoma or renal cell carcinoma were enrolled in the trial. Before TCR sequencing, CD4+ T cells and CD8+ T cells from peripheral blood were sorted into separate populations.

To sequence the TCRbeta CDR3 region, genomic DNA was isolated from the sorted cells. The immunoSEQ Assay was used to sequence the TCRbeta CDR3 regions. The immuneACCESS repertoire file appears here via TCRdb, limited to in-frame rearrangements. These files lack a portion of the clones; in checked studies, under half of the deficit traces to unresolved V genes, and the cause of the others is not known. This sample comprises approximately 77,000 clones, around 81% of them detected only once. The ten largest account for around 1.7% of the sample. This sample is drawn from a study of OX40 agonist ivuxolimab in advanced cancers. About the investigation overall: The costimulatory receptor OX40 (CD134) was targeted by ivuxolimab, a fully human IgG2 agonistic monoclonal antibody. A male proportion of 70% to 90% and a mean age of about 60 years, ranging from about 20 to 79, were recorded for the dose-escalation cohort. Partial responses occurred in three dose-escalation patients, of whom one had hepatocellular carcinoma and two had cutaneous melanoma. The paper reports the monotherapy dose-escalation portion (N = 52 patients) of the phase I ivuxolimab trial. Of the approximately 54 dose-escalation patients, hepatocellular carcinoma was present in roughly 19, melanoma in approximately 15, renal cell carcinoma in 9 and head and neck cancer in 9. The purpose of peripheral TCRbeta sequencing was to test whether ivuxolimab changed TCR sequence diversity and led to clonal T-cell expansion. Prior anti-PD-1, anti-PD-L1 or anti-CTLA-4 therapy was permitted, and 40% to 50% of dose-escalation patients had received checkpoint inhibitors. Intravenous ivuxolimab was administered to patients every 2 weeks at six dose levels: 0.01, 0.1, 0.3, 1.5, 3 and 10 mg/kg.

General study outcomes and caveats: In partial responders in the 0.1-3.0 mg/kg groups, normalized peripheral clonal expansion was found to be among the lowest, especially among CD8+ T cells. Antigen specificity was not determined for the clonally expanded peripheral T cells. At doses of 0.1 to 3.0 mg/kg, clonal expansion of both CD4+ and CD8+ blood T cells was observed from baseline to week 6. Low levels of normalized T-cell clonal expansion were also shown by some nonresponding patients. After ivuxolimab, expanded clones were on average more numerous among CD8+ T cells than among CD4+ T cells.

The sequencing used CD4+ or CD8+ T cells sorted from blood, collected in a trial of the OX40 agonist ivuxolimab. This clonotype originated in an adult with an advanced solid tumor such as melanoma, head and neck, liver or kidney cancer. The rearranged chain carries TRBV18 and TRBJ2-7; the junction holds 9 bases that match TRBD1. The encoded CDR3 is CASSPQGTGLYEQYF. DNA sequence: TGTGCCAGCTCACCTCAGGGGACAGGGCTCTACGAGCAGTACTTC.